The 25 T cell receptor beta chains listed next were all sequenced from one sample in a study of blood T cell repertoires in COVID-19. Using immunoSEQ multiplex PCR, the repertoire was profiled, and TCRdb retains in-frame clones only, with some absent. The sample consists of 93,000 or so clones, 84% of them appearing once. Sample: peripheral blood. These receptor sequences come from a human donor in a cohort sampled during active or convalescent COVID-19.

The V and J genes are TRBV29-1 and TRBJ2-5; D is possibly TRBD2 (6 bases). Trimming pared 3 bases from V and 1 base from J, leaving 12 bases between. The CDR3 runs to 14 residues. Germline V gene sequence: CDR1 SQVTM, CDR2 ANQGSEA. CDR3 bases: TGCAGCGTTGATTTGACTAGTCTCCAAGAGACCCAGTACTTC. It specifies CSVDLTSLQETQYF.

This chain connects TRBV4-3 to TRBJ2-5; 9 nucleotides align to TRBD2. The CDR3 contains 18 residues. From germline, CDR1 is LGHNA and CDR2 YSLEER. V dropped 0 bases and J dropped 1; count of bases not matched to a gene: 9. The CDR3 protein is CASSQEGVAGASQETQYF. The CDR3 nucleotides are TGCGCCAGCAGCCAAGAGGGGGTAGCGGGGGCCTCCCAAGAGACCCAGTACTTC.

The V call is TRBV19, the J call TRBJ1-4; D might be TRBD1 (5 bases). The germline gives CDR1 LNHDA, CDR2 SQIVND (reference sequence). This CDR3 spans 13 amino acids. The V end lost 5 bases, the J end lost 10 bases, and 14 bases lay between the germline ends. CDR3 coding DNA: TGTGCCAGTAGTGAGAGGACAATGGGAAAACTGTTTTTT. This translates into CASSERTMGKLFF.

The chain couples TRBV7-8 to TRBJ1-1, with 7 bases identical to TRBD1. Germline assignment: CDR1 SGHVS and CDR2 FQNEAQ. The CDR3 runs 14 residues. Trimming took 5 bases from V and 5 from J; bases not matched to a gene: 8. CDR3 in DNA: TGTGCCAGCAGCACGGACAGGTGGAGTACTGAAGCTTTCTTT. Its translation: CASSTDRWSTEAFF.

CDR3 sequence (DNA): TGCGCCAGCTCGTCCGGGACAGGGTTTGAGGGAGAGACCCAGTACTTC. This gives the protein CASSSGTGFEGETQYF. The rearrangement uses TRBV5-1 and TRBJ2-5; 9 bases align to TRBD1. V was clipped by 7 bases and J by 4 bases; unmatched bases: 14. The germline CDR1 and CDR2 sequences are SGHRS and YFSETQ. The CDR3 contains 16 residues.

The chain links TRBV18 to TRBJ2-2; D possibly corresponds to TRBD1 (6 bases). The CDR3 extends over 15 amino acids. Trimming removed 1 base at V and 1 base at J, with 7 bases between. The germline V gene encodes CDR1 KGHSH and CDR2 LQKENI. CDR3: CASSPHRENTGELFF. DNA for the CDR3: TGTGCCAGCTCACCACACAGGGAGAACACCGGGGAGCTGTTTTTT.

V usage is TRBV28 and J usage is TRBJ1-2; 7 nucleotides line up with TRBD1. This CDR3 contains 13 residues. Germline CDR1 reads MDHEN; CDR2 reads SYDVKM. The trim removed 6 bases at V and 2 bases at J, leaving 3 bases unmatched. CDR3: CASSPGQNYGYTF. The DNA of the CDR3 is TGTGCCAGCAGCCCGGGACAGAACTATGGCTACACCTTC.

The CDR3: CASSPGQYEQYF. DNA for the CDR3: TGTGCCAGCAGTCCCGGACAGTACGAGCAGTACTTC. This sequence joins TRBV28 and TRBJ2-7; D possibly corresponds to TRBD1 (6 bases). V was shortened by 5 bases and J by 4 bases, with 9 bases between the two germline ends. The CDR3 runs 12 residues. The V gene's germline CDR1 is MDHEN and CDR2 SYDVKM.

This clone was recorded once. The gene calls are TRBV7-9 and TRBJ2-3; 11 bases are a match to TRBD2. With V trimmed by 6 bases and J by 6 bases, 8 bases remained unmatched. Germline CDR1 is SEHNR and CDR2 is FQNEAQ (reference sequence). The CDR3 runs 15 residues. The CDR3 sequence is CASRAPGLAVDTQYF. CDR3 sequence (DNA): TGTGCCAGCAGAGCACCGGGACTAGCGGTTGATACGCAGTATTTT.

This chain's CDR3 is CASSLRESYEQYF. CDR3 nucleotides: TGTGCCAGCAGCCTGCGAGAGTCCTACGAGCAGTACTTC. This sequence joins TRBV5-5 and TRBJ2-7; D not certain. Trimming pared 4 bases from V and 1 base from J, leaving 9 bases between. CDR1 is SGHKS, CDR2 YYEKEE, per germline (reference sequence). This CDR3 comprises 13 residues.

The CDR3 region is CSVGDRVGKTQYF. Here the CDR3 DNA reads TGCAGCGTGGGGGACAGGGTGGGGAAGACCCAGTACTTC. J is TRBJ2-5 and V is TRBV29-1, with 9 bases aligning to TRBD1. Per the germline V gene, CDR1 is SQVTM and CDR2 is ANQGSEA. The CDR3 sequence is 13 residues long. Trimming cost V 6 bases and J 6 bases; bases outside gene matches: 8.

This CDR3 is CASSSGTGVHEQYF. The CDR3 coding sequence is TGTGCCAGCAGCTCCGGGACAGGGGTCCACGAGCAGTACTTC. This chain uses TRBV7-9 with TRBJ2-7; TRBD1 matches at 10 bases. The CDR3 is 14 amino acids. Germline V gene lookup returns CDR1 SEHNR and CDR2 FQNEAQ (reference sequence). V dropped 4 bases and J dropped 5; count of bases not matched to a gene: 5.

V is TRBV7-3 and J is TRBJ1-1; no reliable D call. Trimming stripped 0 bases from V and 1 base from J, with 12 bases between. Germline V lookup: CDR1 SGHTA, CDR2 FQGTGA. The CDR3 runs to 16 residues. The CDR3, as DNA: TGTGCCAGCAGCTTAACGTTGGCCTCAGAGAACACTGAAGCTTTCTTT. Its protein product is CASSLTLASENTEAFF.

This sequence joins TRBV10-3 and TRBJ1-1; a weak D match, TRBD1 (5 bases). Germline V gives CDR1 ENHRY, CDR2 SYGVKD. V was cut by 0 bases and J by 4 bases, with 12 bases left in between. The CDR3 is 15 residues long. The CDR3 region is CAISESGQSGTEAFF. Written as DNA, the CDR3 is TGTGCCATCAGTGAGTCGGGGCAGTCTGGCACTGAAGCTTTCTTT.

The J gene is TRBJ1-2, the V gene TRBV6-5, with TRBD1 matching 7 bases. The CDR3 totals 13 residues. Germline V gives CDR1 MNHEY, CDR2 SVGAGI. The V gene end was trimmed by 2 bases and the J gene end by 7 bases; junction bases not matched to a gene: 4. CDR3 region: CASSYQTGSGYTF. In DNA form, the CDR3 reads TGTGCCAGCAGTTACCAGACAGGGTCTGGCTACACCTTC.

For this clone: The same CDR3 arises from other DNA sequences in this sample as well. V gene TRBV10-3 combines with J gene TRBJ1-1; D is possibly TRBD1 (6 bases). Germline V CDR1 and CDR2: ENHRY, SYGVKD. This CDR3 region has 13 residues. V dropped 7 bases and J dropped 0 bases, with 9 bases sitting between them. CDR3 coding DNA: TGTGCCATCACACAGGGTATGAACACTGAAGCTTTCTTT. Translated: CAITQGMNTEAFF.

V is TRBV14 and J is TRBJ1-4, with a possible D match to TRBD1 (5 bases). The CDR3 contains 16 residues. Germline-derived CDR1 and CDR2 are SGHDN and FVKESK. Deletions cut 2 bases from V and 4 bases from J, with 14 bases between. CDR3 in DNA: TGTGCCAGCAGCCAAAACCGGGACTCCTTTAATGAAAAACTGTTTTTT. Translating it yields CASSQNRDSFNEKLFF.

The genes are TRBV24-1 and TRBJ2-1; the match to TRBD1 covers 10 bases. After removal of 7 bases from V and 9 bases from J, the junction contained 14 bases not matched to a gene. This CDR3 spans 16 amino acids. Looked up from germline, CDR1 is KGHDR and CDR2 is SFDVKD. The CDR3 coding sequence is TGTGCCACCAGGAGGGCGGGACAGGGGAATTCTGGTGAGCAGTTCTTC. This encodes CATRRAGQGNSGEQFF.

CDR3 in amino acids: CASSPTGGFYNEQFF. The CDR3 coding sequence is TGTGCCAGCAGTCCAACAGGGGGATTCTACAATGAGCAGTTCTTC. The chain employs TRBV11-3 and TRBJ2-1, with 8 positions matching TRBD1. Germline V gives CDR1 SGHNT, CDR2 YENEEA. Germline trimming cut 6 bases from V and 3 bases from J; bases unmatched to any gene: 7. This CDR3 comprises 15 residues. The complete variable domain, with remaining parts taken from reference TRBV11-3 and TRBJ2-1, reads EAGVVQSPRYKIIEKKQPVAFWCNPISGHNTLYWYLQNLGQGPELLIRYENEEAVDDSQLPKDRFSAERLKGVDSTLKIQPAELGDSAVYLCASSPTGGFYNEQFFGPGTRLTVL.

V is TRBV19 and J is TRBJ1-1; D not resolved. This CDR3 is 14 amino acids long. The germline CDR1 and CDR2 sequences are LNHDA and SQIVND (reference sequence). The V and J ends lost 4 bases and 1 base respectively, with 10 bases between them. The CDR3 protein is CASSTRRRNTEAFF. CDR3 bases: TGTGCCAGTAGTACCCGACGGAGGAACACTGAAGCTTTCTTT. The whole variable domain, filled in from reference TRBV19 and TRBJ1-1, reads DGGITQSPKYLFRKEGQNVTLSCEQNLNHDAMYWYRQDPGQGLRLIYYSQIVNDFQKGDIAEGYSVSREKKESFPLTVTSAQKNPTAFYLCASSTRRRNTEAFFGQGTRLTVV.

The table lists this clone with a count of one. This chain uses TRBV28 with TRBJ1-2; unclear D gene. V was trimmed by 4 bases and J by 0 bases, leaving 15 bases between them. In germline, CDR1 is MDHEN, CDR2 SYDVKM. There are 16 residues in the CDR3. The CDR3: CASSSHFIPANYGYTF. In DNA form, the CDR3 reads TGTGCCAGCAGTTCCCATTTCATACCAGCTAACTATGGCTACACCTTC.

The rearrangement uses TRBV18 and TRBJ1-5; D remains unclear. Deletions cut 3 bases from V and 7 bases from J, with 10 bases between. This CDR3 has 13 residues. Looked up from germline, CDR1 is KGHSH and CDR2 is LQKENI. This CDR3 is CASSPKIEQPQHF. The CDR3 nucleotides read TGTGCCAGCTCACCGAAGATAGAACAGCCCCAGCATTTT. Looking up the rest from reference TRBV18 and TRBJ1-5 gives the full variable domain: NAGVMQNPRHLVRRRGQEARLRCSPMKGHSHVYWYRQLPEEGLKFMVYLQKENIIDESGMPKERFSAEFPKEGPSILRIQQVVRGDSAAYFCASSPKIEQPQHFGDGTRLSIL.

The J gene is TRBJ2-5, the V gene TRBV5-1; TRBD2 matches at 12 bases. V trimming: 4 bases; J trimming: 5 bases; junction bases outside the gene matches: 12. This CDR3 region has 17 residues. Germline V gene sequence: CDR1 SGHRS, CDR2 YFSETQ. The CDR3 sequence is CASSPSGGALGQETQYF. CDR3 DNA sequence: TGCGCCAGCAGCCCTAGCGGGGGGGCCCTAGGTCAGGAGACCCAGTACTTC.

The rearrangement links TRBV7-9 to TRBJ2-2, with D perhaps TRBD2 (6 bases). With 7 bases removed from V and 10 bases from J, the gap between germline ends came to 25 bases. The CDR3 covers 16 residues. In germline, CDR1 is SEHNR, CDR2 FQNEAQ (reference sequence). The CDR3, as DNA: TGTGCCAGCACCCATGTCTTCGGGGGTCGGTTAACGGAGCTGTTTTTT. It translates to CASTHVFGGRLTELFF.

J is TRBJ2-5 and V is TRBV4-1, with 9 bases lining up with TRBD2. V lost 3 bases to trimming and J lost 4 bases; unmatched junction nucleotides: 15. Germline V lookup: CDR1 MGHRA, CDR2 YSYEKL. The CDR3 has 18 residues. In DNA form, the CDR3 reads TGCGCCAGCAGCCAGCAGGCTGGCGGGGGGGCCGGCCGAGAGACCCAGTACTTC. Translation gives CASSQQAGGGAGRETQYF.